These 19 T cell receptor beta chains were sequenced from one sample in a study of T cell repertoires in cytomegalovirus infection. Antigens for these TCRs are unknown. TCRdb passed the reads through MiXCR, listing each CDR3 protein once. The profile covers some 920,000 distinct CDR3 sequences, with 31% appearing a single time and more than 13% taken by the ten largest. The material was cultured CD8+ T cells from PBMCs, obtained from culture after CMV antigen stimulation. The receptors were sampled from a human donor in good health (CMV status not recorded). Some clones in this sample may be carry-over from other donors' samples.

This clonotype has more than one count but fewer than ten. The rearrangement uses TRBV27 and TRBJ1-2, with D unresolved. Germline CDR1 and CDR2: MNHEY and SMNVEV (reference sequence). Deletions cut 0 bases from V and 1 base from J, with 9 bases between. The CDR3 loop spans 15 amino acids. The CDR3 region is CASSLSNSLNYGYTF. CDR3 coding DNA: TGTGCCAGCAGTTTATCGAACAGCCTTAACTATGGCTACACCTTC.

This clonotype was seen repeatedly, ten times or more. V usage is TRBV4-2 and J usage is TRBJ1-1; no firm D call. Germline values: CDR1 LGHNA, CDR2 YNFKEQ. V lost 5 bases, J lost 6 bases, and 7 bases lay in between. This CDR3 is 11 amino acids long. The chain's CDR3 is CASSEGAEAFF. The CDR3, as DNA: TGTGCCAGCAGCGAGGGCGCTGAAGCTTTCTTT.

As to this clonotype: Compared with germline, one end of the junction differs, possibly owing to a read error. The chain combines TRBV27 with TRBJ1-2, with TRBD1 matching over 8 bases. This CDR3 spans 15 amino acids. CDR1 is MNHEY, CDR2 SMNVEV, per germline (reference sequence). CDR3 region: CASSLSQGALSGYTF. In nucleotides, the CDR3 is TGTGCTAGCAGTTTATCGCAGGGGGCTTTATCGGGGTACACCTTC.

This clonotype was recorded at least ten times. The V gene is TRBV7-7, the J gene TRBJ2-2; the D gene could be TRBD1 or TRBD2 (5 bases each). V was pared by 5 bases and J by 4 bases, with 11 bases between. This CDR3 is built from 14 residues. Germline lookup yields CDR1 SSHAT and CDR2 FNYEAQ (reference sequence). This chain's CDR3 is CASSPGQGTGELFF. The CDR3 nucleotides read TGTGCCAGCAGCCCGGGGCAGGGCACCGGGGAGCTGTTTTTT.

The rearrangement links TRBV6-5 to TRBJ2-3, with 11 nucleotides matching TRBD1. CDR3 length: 15 residues. The V gene end was trimmed by 4 bases and the J gene end by 2 bases; junction bases not matched to a gene: 2. Germline V gene sequence: CDR1 MNHEY, CDR2 SVGAGI. CDR3 bases: TGTGCCAGCAGTTTCGGACAGGGGGCCACAGATACGCAGTATTTT. It codes for CASSFGQGATDTQYF.

The chain carries TRBV7-6 and TRBJ2-3; 9 nucleotides align to TRBD1. Per the germline V gene, CDR1 is SGHVS and CDR2 is FNYEAQ. Trimming at V came to 3 bases and at J to 1 base, leaving 5 bases not matched to a gene. The CDR3 runs 16 residues. CDR3 bases: TGTGCCAGCAGCTTTCGGACAGGGGAGGGCACAGATACGCAGTATTTT. Protein sequence: CASSFRTGEGTDTQYF.

The CDR3 nucleotides read TGCGCCAGCAGCCATATAGACGTGAACTATGGCTACACCTTC. It specifies CASSHIDVNYGYTF. This rearrangement joins TRBV4-1 to TRBJ1-2; D remains unclear. CDR3 size: 14 residues. CDR1 is MGHRA, CDR2 YSYEKL, per germline. V was trimmed by 3 bases and J by 2 bases, leaving 10 bases between them.

The rearrangement links TRBV11-1 to TRBJ1-1, with no clear D. V shed 5 bases and J shed 3 bases, with 16 bases lying between them. The CDR3 covers 15 residues. The V gene's germline CDR1 is SGHAT and CDR2 FQDESV (reference sequence). The CDR3 nucleotides read TGTGCCAGCAGCCAAACGGGTGTGCGGGACACTGAAGCTTTCTTT. It specifies CASSQTGVRDTEAFF.

V usage is TRBV19 and J usage is TRBJ2-3, with D possibly being TRBD2 (6 bases). V was trimmed by 3 bases and J by 4 bases, leaving 14 bases between them. This CDR3 has 15 amino acids. Germline V lookup: CDR1 LNHDA, CDR2 SQIVND (reference sequence). The CDR3 sequence is CASSMRGGGPDTQYF. In DNA, the CDR3 is TGTGCCAGTAGTATGAGGGGAGGAGGTCCAGATACGCAGTATTTT.

The J gene is TRBJ2-7, the V gene TRBV7-9, with TRBD2 identical over 8 bases. The CDR3 length is 15 residues. Germline-derived CDR1 and CDR2 are SEHNR and FQNEAQ (reference sequence). J was trimmed by 5 bases and V by 4 bases; bases with no gene match: 10. CDR3 residues: CASSSIAGSTHEQYF. The CDR3 DNA follows: TGTGCCAGCAGCTCTATAGCGGGGAGCACCCACGAGCAGTACTTC.

CDR3 region: CASSIQKYSNQPQHF. The DNA for the CDR3 is TGTGCCAGTAGTATCCAAAAATATAGCAATCAGCCCCAGCATTTT. This chain uses TRBV19 with TRBJ1-5; D gene uncertain. CDR1 is LNHDA, CDR2 SQIVND, per germline (reference sequence). This CDR3 has 15 residues. Trimming pared 3 bases from V and 0 bases from J, leaving 9 bases between. The variable domain in full, completed from reference TRBV19 and TRBJ1-5, reads DGGITQSPKYLFRKEGQNVTLSCEQNLNHDAMYWYRQDPGQGLRLIYYSQIVNDFQKGDIAEGYSVSREKKESFPLTVTSAQKNPTAFYLCASSIQKYSNQPQHFGDGTRLSIL.

This clonotype was counted a few times. This chain links TRBV13 with TRBJ1-5; D gene unclear. V lost 5 bases to trimming and J lost 2 bases, with 13 bases between them. Germline values: CDR1 PRHDT, CDR2 FYEKMQ (reference sequence). The CDR3 runs to 15 residues. CDR3 DNA: TGTGCCAGCAGCCATAGGGAGTTGGGCAATCAGCCCCAGCATTTT. Its translation is CASSHRELGNQPQHF.

This rearrangement joins TRBV7-6 to TRBJ1-4, with D perhaps matching TRBD1 (6 bases). V was trimmed by 5 bases and J by 3 bases, leaving 13 bases between them. CDR1 and CDR2 from the germline V gene are SGHVS and FNYEAQ. The CDR3 spans 15 residues. CDR3 DNA sequence: TGTGCCAGCAGCCCCCTCAGGGGAGCTAATGAAAAACTGTTTTTT. This gives the protein CASSPLRGANEKLFF.

This clonotype was recorded many times. This chain connects TRBV6-1 to TRBJ2-7; 7 bases map to TRBD1. The CDR3 sequence is 13 residues long. Germline V gene lookup returns CDR1 MNHNS and CDR2 SASEGT. The V gene end was trimmed by 3 bases and the J gene end by 3 bases; junction bases not matched to a gene: 2. This chain's CDR3 is CASSDWDSYEQYV. The CDR3 DNA is TGTGCCAGCAGTGATTGGGACAGCTACGAGCAGTACGTC.

Only a few counts were recorded for this clonotype. The J gene is TRBJ2-6, the V gene TRBV10-2; no definite D call. Germline V gene sequence: CDR1 WSHSY, CDR2 SAAADI. CDR3 length: 15 amino acids. The germline V and J ends were trimmed by 2 bases and 0 bases, with 5 bases remaining between them. CDR3 amino acids: CASSEADSGANVLTF. In DNA, the CDR3 is TGCGCCAGCAGTGAGGCAGACTCTGGGGCCAACGTCCTGACTTTC.

The chain couples TRBV19 to TRBJ2-3; TRBD1 aligns across 8 bases. The germline V gene encodes CDR1 LNHDA and CDR2 SQIVND (reference sequence). With V trimmed by 5 bases and J by 5 bases, 9 bases remained unmatched. The CDR3 sequence is 15 residues long. CDR3 protein: CASSLPTGAEDTQYF. The CDR3, as DNA: TGTGCCAGTAGTCTTCCGACAGGGGCGGAAGATACGCAGTATTTT.

This clonotype appeared many times. The chain couples TRBV7-6 to TRBJ1-2, with 8 bases identical to TRBD1. Germline values: CDR1 SGHVS, CDR2 FNYEAQ. Trimming at V came to 5 bases and at J to 3 bases, leaving 11 bases not matched to a gene. CDR3 size: 16 residues. The CDR3 DNA is TGTGCCAGCAGCCCGCGAACTACAGGGGGAGACTATGGCTACACCTTC. Encoded protein: CASSPRTTGGDYGYTF.

This clonotype was counted ten times or more. The rearrangement uses TRBV12-3 or TRBV12-4 and TRBJ1-1; the D is unclear. This CDR3 contains 14 residues. V was pared by 1 base and J by 4 bases, with 10 bases between. The CDR3 reads CASSLVGRSTEAFF. The CDR3 nucleotides read TGTGCCAGCAGTTTAGTGGGGAGGAGCACTGAAGCTTTCTTT.

V and J are TRBV27 and TRBJ2-1; tentatively, D is TRBD2 (6 bases). The V gene lost 2 bases and the J gene lost 7 bases, with 15 bases spanning the gap. The CDR3 has 15 residues. Germline V gene sequence: CDR1 MNHEY, CDR2 SMNVEV (reference sequence). The CDR3 sequence is CASSLIGTGSNEQFF. The CDR3, as DNA: TGTGCCAGCAGTTTAATCGGGACCGGGAGTAATGAGCAGTTCTTC.